The clone carrying this T cell receptor beta chain was seen a few times. The antigen remains undetermined. The source material, RNA transcripts, was used to amplify TCR beta CDR3 regions. The TCR CDR3 was amplified in a first-round RT-PCR using the HTBI primer set. TCRdb used MiXCR to reprocess the multiplex PCR reads, holding one entry per CDR3 protein. The data contain roughly 500,000 distinct CDR3 sequences, 46% of them singletons. Trimming at V came to 8 bases and at J to 1 base, leaving 2 bases not matched to a gene. The CDR3 loop spans 13 amino acids. Germline CDR1 is SNHLY and CDR2 is FYNNEI. The data stem from a study of T cells in Graves' hyperthyroidism and ophthalmopathy. Overall study findings and caveats: Ophthalmopathy got predicted by the model a median about six months before its onset. Most clonotypes that expanded in the thyroid above 0.001 also showed up in blood. A 13 V-J model separated ophthalmopathy from stable hyperthyroidism.

The chain employs TRBV2 and TRBJ1-5; 7 nucleotides align to TRBD1. The receptor was isolated from an adult woman with Graves' disease, either hyperthyroidism or ophthalmopathy (not recorded which). What was sequenced was peripheral blood or thyroid tissue (not recorded which). Here the CDR3 DNA reads TGTGCCAGCGTCAGGGGGAGCAATCAGCCCCAGCATTTT. This translates into CASVRGSNQPQHF.